This TCR beta chain derives from a study of monozygotic twins with cystic fibrosis. Some clones are missing from TCRdb's copy, which holds only in-frame ones; the method was immunoSEQ multiplex PCR. This sample yields 36,000 or so clones, of which 75% to 95% are seen a single time; 0.19% belongs to the top ten. The germline gives CDR1 SGHDT, CDR2 YYEEEE. The V gene lost 2 bases and the J gene lost 0 bases, with 9 bases spanning the gap. The length of the CDR3 is 14 residues. This sequence originates from a boy aged 2 to 9 with cystic fibrosis. Source material: blood. The V gene is TRBV5-6, the J gene TRBJ2-7; no definite D call. CDR3 in amino acids: CASSFGSNSYEQYF. The CDR3 DNA is TGTGCCAGCAGCTTTGGGTCCAACTCCTACGAGCAGTACTTC.